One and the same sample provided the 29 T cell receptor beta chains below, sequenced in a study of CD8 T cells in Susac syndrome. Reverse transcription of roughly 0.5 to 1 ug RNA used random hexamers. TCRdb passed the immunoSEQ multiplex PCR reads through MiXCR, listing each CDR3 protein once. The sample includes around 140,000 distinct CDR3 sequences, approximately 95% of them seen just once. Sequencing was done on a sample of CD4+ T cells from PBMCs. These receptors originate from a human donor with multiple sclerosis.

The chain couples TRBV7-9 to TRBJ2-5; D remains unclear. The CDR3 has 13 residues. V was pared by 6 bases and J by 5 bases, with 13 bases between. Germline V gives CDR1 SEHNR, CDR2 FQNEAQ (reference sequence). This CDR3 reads CASSSSLGETQYF. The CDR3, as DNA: TGTGCCAGCAGTTCCTCCTTGGGGGAGACCCAGTACTTC.

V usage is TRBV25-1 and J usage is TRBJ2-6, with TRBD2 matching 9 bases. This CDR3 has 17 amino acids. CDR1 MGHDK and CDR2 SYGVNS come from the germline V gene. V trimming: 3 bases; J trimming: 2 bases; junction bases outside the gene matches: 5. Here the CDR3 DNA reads TGTGCCAGCAGTGAGATAGCGGGAGTAACTGGGGCCAACGTCCTGACTTTC. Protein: CASSEIAGVTGANVLTF.

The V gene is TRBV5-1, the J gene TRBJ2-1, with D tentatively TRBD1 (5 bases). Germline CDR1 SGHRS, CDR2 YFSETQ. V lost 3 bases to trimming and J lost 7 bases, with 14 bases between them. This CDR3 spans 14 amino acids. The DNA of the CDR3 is TGCGCCAGCAGCTCGATAAGGGGCAGAAATGAGCAGTTCTTC. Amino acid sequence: CASSSIRGRNEQFF.

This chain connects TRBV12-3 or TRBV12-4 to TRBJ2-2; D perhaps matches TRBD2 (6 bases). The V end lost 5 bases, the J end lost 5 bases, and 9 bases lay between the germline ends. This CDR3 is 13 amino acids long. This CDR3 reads CASSLRETGELFF. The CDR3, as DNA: TGTGCCAGCAGTCTTCGGGAGACCGGGGAGCTGTTTTTT.

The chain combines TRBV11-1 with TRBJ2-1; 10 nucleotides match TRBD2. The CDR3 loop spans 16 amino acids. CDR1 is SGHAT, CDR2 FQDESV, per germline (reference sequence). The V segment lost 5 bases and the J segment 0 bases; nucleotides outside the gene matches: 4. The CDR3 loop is CASSTRLAGSYNEQFF. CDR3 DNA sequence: TGTGCCAGCAGCACTAGACTAGCGGGCTCCTACAATGAGCAGTTCTTC.

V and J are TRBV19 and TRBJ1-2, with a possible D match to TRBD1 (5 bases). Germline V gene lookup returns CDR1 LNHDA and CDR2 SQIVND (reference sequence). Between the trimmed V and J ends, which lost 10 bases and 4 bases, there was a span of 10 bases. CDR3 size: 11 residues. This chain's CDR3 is CATTDTYGYTF. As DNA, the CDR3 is TGTGCCACTACGGACACCTATGGCTACACCTTC.

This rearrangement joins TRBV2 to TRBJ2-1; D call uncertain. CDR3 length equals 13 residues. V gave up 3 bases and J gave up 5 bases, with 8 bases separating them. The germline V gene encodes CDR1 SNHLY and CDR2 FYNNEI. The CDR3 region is CASSERLDNEQFF. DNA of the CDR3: TGTGCCAGCAGTGAGCGACTGGACAATGAGCAGTTCTTC.

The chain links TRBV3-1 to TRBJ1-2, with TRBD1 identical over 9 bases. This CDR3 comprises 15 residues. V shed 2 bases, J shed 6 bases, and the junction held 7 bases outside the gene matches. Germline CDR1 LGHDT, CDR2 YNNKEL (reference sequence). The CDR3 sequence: CASSQTGQGHNGYTF. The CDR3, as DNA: TGTGCCAGCAGCCAAACCGGACAGGGGCACAATGGCTACACCTTC.

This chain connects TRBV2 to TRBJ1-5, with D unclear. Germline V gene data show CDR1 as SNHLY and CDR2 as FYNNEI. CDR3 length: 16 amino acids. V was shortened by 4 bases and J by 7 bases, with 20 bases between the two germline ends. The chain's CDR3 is CASSGSWGLGSQPQHF. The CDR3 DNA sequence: TGTGCCAGCAGTGGTTCATGGGGATTAGGATCGCAGCCCCAGCATTTT.

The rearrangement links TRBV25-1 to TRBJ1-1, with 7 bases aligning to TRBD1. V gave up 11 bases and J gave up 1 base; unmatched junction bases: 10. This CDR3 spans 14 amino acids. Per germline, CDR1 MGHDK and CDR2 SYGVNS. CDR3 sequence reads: CASRTGTENTEAFF. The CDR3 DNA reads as TGTGCCTCCCGTACCGGGACAGAGAACACTGAAGCTTTCTTT. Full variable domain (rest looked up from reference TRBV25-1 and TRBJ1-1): EADIYQTPRYLVIGTGKKITLECSQTMGHDKMYWYQQDPGMELHLIHYSYGVNSTEKGDLSSESTVSRIRTEHFPLTLESARPSHTSQYLCASRTGTENTEAFFGQGTRLTVV.

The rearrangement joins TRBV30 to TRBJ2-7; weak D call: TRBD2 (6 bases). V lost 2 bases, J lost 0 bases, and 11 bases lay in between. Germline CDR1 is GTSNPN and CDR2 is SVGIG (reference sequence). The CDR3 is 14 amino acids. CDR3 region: CAWSPAGSSYEQYF. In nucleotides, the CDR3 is TGTGCCTGGAGTCCCGCGGGGAGCTCCTACGAGCAGTACTTC.

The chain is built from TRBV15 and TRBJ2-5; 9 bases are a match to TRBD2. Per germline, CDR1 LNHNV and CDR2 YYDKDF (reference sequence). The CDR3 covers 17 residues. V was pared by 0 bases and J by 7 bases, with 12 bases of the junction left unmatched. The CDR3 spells CATSRDYLASGEGTQYF. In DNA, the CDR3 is TGTGCCACCAGCAGAGATTATTTGGCTAGCGGGGAAGGGACCCAGTACTTC.

The CDR3 coding sequence is TGTGCCAGCAGCTACCTAAGGACAGTAACTGACGAGCAGTACTTC. It translates to CASSYLRTVTDEQYF. This rearrangement joins TRBV7-9 to TRBJ2-7; TRBD1 is a possible D gene (6 bases). There are 15 residues in the CDR3. Trimming removed 4 bases from V and 5 bases from J, with 18 bases in between. Germline CDR1 reads SEHNR; CDR2 reads FQNEAQ (reference sequence).

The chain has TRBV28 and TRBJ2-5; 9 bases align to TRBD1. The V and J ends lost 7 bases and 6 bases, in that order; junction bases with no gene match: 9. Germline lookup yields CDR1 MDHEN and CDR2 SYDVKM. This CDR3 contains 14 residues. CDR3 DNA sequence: TGTGCCAGCACCTACGACAGGGGGTTGAAGACCCAGTACTTC. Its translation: CASTYDRGLKTQYF.

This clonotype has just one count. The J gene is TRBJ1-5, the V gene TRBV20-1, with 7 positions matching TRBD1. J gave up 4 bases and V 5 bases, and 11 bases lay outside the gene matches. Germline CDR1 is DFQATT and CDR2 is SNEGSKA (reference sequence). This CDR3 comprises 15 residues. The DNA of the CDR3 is TGCAGTGCTTCAAGGGCGACAGGGACGAATCAGCCCCAGCATTTT. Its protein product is CSASRATGTNQPQHF.

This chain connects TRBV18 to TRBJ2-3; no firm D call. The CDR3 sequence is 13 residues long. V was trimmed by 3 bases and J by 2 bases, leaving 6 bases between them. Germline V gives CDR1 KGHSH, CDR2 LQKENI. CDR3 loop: CASSPRTTDTQYF. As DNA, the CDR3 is TGTGCCAGCTCACCCCGAACCACAGATACGCAGTATTTT.

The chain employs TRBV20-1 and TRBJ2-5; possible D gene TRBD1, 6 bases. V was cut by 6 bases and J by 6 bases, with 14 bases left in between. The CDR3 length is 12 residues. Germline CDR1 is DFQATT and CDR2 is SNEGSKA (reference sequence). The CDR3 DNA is TGCAGTGCCGGACAGAGGGGGAAGACCCAGTACTTC. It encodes CSAGQRGKTQYF.

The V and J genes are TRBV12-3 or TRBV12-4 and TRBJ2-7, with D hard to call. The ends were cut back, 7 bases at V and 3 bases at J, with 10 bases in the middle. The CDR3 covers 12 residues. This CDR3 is CASTPDLYEQYF. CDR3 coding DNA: TGTGCCAGCACCCCAGACCTCTACGAGCAGTACTTC.

The CDR3 here is CASSQGSSNQQYF. CDR3 bases: TGTGCCAGCAGCCAAGGATCCTCAAACCAGCAGTACTTC. The chain couples TRBV4-2 to TRBJ2-7; D is unclear. The CDR3 extends over 13 amino acids. CDR1 LGHNA and CDR2 YNFKEQ come from the germline V gene. Trimming shortened V by 1 base and J by 8 bases, and 12 bases separated the two germline ends.

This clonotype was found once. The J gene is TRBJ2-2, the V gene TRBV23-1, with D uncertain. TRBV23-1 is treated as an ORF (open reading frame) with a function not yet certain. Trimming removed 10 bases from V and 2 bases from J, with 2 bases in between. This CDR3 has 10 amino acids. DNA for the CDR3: TGCGCCACTAACACCGGGGAGCTGTTTTTT. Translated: CATNTGELFF.

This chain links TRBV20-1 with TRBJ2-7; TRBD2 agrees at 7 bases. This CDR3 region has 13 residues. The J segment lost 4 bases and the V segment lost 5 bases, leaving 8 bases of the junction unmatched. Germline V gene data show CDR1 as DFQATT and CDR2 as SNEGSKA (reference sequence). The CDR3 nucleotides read TGCAGTGCTGGGCGTCCGGGGGGTTACGAGCAGTACTTC. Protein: CSAGRPGGYEQYF.

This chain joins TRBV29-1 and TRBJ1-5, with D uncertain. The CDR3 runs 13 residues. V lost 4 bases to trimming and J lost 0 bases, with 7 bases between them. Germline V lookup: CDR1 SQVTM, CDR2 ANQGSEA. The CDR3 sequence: CSVAHNSNQPQHF. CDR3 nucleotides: TGCAGCGTTGCACACAATAGCAATCAGCCCCAGCATTTT.

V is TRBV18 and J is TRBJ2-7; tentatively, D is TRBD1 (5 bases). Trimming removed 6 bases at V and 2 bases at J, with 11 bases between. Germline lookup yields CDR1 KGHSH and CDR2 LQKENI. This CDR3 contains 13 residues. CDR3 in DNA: TGTGCCAGCTCGCAACAGGATACCTACGAGCAGTACTTC. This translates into CASSQQDTYEQYF.

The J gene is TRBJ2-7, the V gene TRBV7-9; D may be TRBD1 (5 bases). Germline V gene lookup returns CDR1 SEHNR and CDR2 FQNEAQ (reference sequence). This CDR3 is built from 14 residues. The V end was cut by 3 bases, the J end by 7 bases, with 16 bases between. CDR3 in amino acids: CASSLTDRLQEQYF. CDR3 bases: TGTGCCAGCAGCTTGACAGACCGCCTGCAGGAGCAGTACTTC.

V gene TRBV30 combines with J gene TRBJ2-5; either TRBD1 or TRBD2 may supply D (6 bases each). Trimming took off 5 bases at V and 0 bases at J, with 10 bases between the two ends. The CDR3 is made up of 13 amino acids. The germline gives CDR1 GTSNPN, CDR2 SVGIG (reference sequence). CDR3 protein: CAWGGGYQETQYF. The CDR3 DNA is TGTGCCTGGGGAGGGGGTTACCAAGAGACCCAGTACTTC. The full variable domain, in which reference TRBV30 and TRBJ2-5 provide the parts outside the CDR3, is SQTIHQWPATLVQPVGSPLSLECTVEGTSNPNLYWYRQAAGRGLQLLFYSVGIGQISSEVPQNLSASRPQDRQFILSSKKLLLSDSGFYLCAWGGGYQETQYFGPGTRLLVL.

The CDR3, as DNA: TGTGCCAGCAGTGACCCCGGGACAGCAGTTAATGAAAAACTGTTTTTT. Translating gives CASSDPGTAVNEKLFF. The chain employs TRBV25-1 and TRBJ1-4, with 7 bases lining up with TRBD1. Germline CDR1 and CDR2: MGHDK and SYGVNS. V was clipped by 3 bases and J by 4 bases; unmatched bases: 8. The CDR3 contains 16 residues.

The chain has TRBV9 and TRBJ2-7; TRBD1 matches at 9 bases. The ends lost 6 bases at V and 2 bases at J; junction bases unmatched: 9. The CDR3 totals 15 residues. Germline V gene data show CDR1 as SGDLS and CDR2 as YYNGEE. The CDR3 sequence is CASIATGTGTYEQYF. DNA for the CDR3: TGTGCCAGCATTGCTACCGGGACAGGGACCTACGAGCAGTACTTC.

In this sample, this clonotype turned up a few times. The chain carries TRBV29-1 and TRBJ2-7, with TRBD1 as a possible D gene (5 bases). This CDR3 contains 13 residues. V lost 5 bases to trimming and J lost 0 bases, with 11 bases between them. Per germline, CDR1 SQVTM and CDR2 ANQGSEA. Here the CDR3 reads CSVPGASSYEQYF. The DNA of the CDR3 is TGCAGCGTTCCTGGGGCCAGCTCCTACGAGCAGTACTTC.

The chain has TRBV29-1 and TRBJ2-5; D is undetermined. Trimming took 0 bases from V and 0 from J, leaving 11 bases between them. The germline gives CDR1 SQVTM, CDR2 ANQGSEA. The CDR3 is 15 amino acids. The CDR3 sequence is CSVEDPRRHQETQYF. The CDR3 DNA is TGCAGCGTTGAAGATCCCCGGCGGCACCAAGAGACCCAGTACTTC.